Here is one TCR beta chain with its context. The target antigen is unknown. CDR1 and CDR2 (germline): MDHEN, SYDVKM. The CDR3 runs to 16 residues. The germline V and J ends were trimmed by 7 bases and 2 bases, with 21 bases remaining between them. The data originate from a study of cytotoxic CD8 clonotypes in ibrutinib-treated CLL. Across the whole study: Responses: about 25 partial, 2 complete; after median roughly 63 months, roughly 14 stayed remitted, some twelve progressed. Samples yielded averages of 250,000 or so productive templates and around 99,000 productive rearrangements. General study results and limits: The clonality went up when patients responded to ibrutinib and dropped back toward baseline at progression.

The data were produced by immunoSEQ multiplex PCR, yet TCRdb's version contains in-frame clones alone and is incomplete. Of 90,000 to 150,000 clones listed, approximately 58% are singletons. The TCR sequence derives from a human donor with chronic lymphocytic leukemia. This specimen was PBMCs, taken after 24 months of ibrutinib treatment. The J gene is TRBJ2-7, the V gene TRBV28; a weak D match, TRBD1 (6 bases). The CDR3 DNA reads TGTGCCAGCAACCCTATCACTCGGACAGATACCTACGAGCAGTACTTC. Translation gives CASNPITRTDTYEQYF.